Listed below are T cell receptor beta chains from one sample, sequenced in a study of OX40 agonist ivuxolimab in advanced cancers. Data came from immunoSEQ multiplex PCR; TCRdb stores just in-frame clones and leaves some out. There are about 33,000 clones in the sample; 65% to 80% occur only once, and 8.5% to 14% lies in the top ten. The sample consisted of CD4+ or CD8+ T cells sorted from blood, taken in a trial of the OX40 agonist ivuxolimab. The source of these receptors is an adult with an advanced solid tumor such as melanoma, head and neck, liver or kidney cancer. The CDR3 runs from the conserved cysteine through the conserved F or W. The D gene is left open where the match is weak. Expanded clones are given a class, and other clones once, few, many or no size at all.

size: .
V: TRBV28
D: .
J: TRBJ2-7
DNA: TGTGCCAGCAGTCCCATTTCAAGACAGGCCCACTACGAGCAGTACTTC
CDR3: CASSPISRQAHYEQYF

size: .
V: TRBV30
D: TRBD2
J: TRBJ2-5
DNA: TGTGCCTGGAGTCGGATGGCGGGAGTTGGGGAGACCCAGTACTTC
CDR3: CAWSRMAGVGETQYF

size: .
V: TRBV18
D: TRBD1
J: TRBJ1-1
DNA: TGTGCCAGCTCACTACTACAGGGGGACACTGAAGCTTTCTTT
CDR3: CASSLLQGDTEAFF

size: once
V: TRBV14
D: .
J: TRBJ1-2
DNA: TGTGCCAGCAGCCAAGCCCAGGGGTCTTTTCCGGGCTACACCTTC
CDR3: CASSQAQGSFPGYTF

size: .
V: TRBV19
D: .
J: TRBJ2-2
DNA: TGTGCCAGTAGCCCCGGGGGACTCGGGGAGCTGTTTTTT
CDR3: CASSPGGLGELFF

size: once
V: TRBV6-1
D: .
J: TRBJ1-6
DNA: TGTGCCAGCAGCACATCGCGGAGCTATAATTCACCCCTCCACTTT
CDR3: CASSTSRSYNSPLHF

size: .
V: TRBV11-3
D: .
J: TRBJ2-2
DNA: TGTGCCAGCAGCATACTAGCCGGGGAGCTGTTTTTT
CDR3: CASSILAGELFF

size: few
V: TRBV7-9
D: .
J: TRBJ1-4
DNA: TGTGCCAGCAGCGCCCAAGGGACATCTGAAAAACTGTTTTTT
CDR3: CASSAQGTSEKLFF

size: .
V: TRBV12-1
D: .
J: TRBJ2-1
DNA: TGTGCCAGCAGCTTTGAGGTGGGACCTAGCGGGGGGCTTAACAATGAGCAGTTCTTC
CDR3: CASSFEVGPSGGLNNEQFF

size: .
V: TRBV5-1
D: .
J: TRBJ2-1
DNA: TGCGCCAGCAGCTGGACGGGCCACAATGAGCAGTTCTTC
CDR3: CASSWTGHNEQFF

size: .
V: TRBV4-1
D: TRBD1
J: TRBJ2-7
DNA: TGCGCCAGCAGCCAAGTAGGCGGACAGGGCTACGAGCAGTACTTC
CDR3: CASSQVGGQGYEQYF

size: few
V: TRBV5-4
D: .
J: TRBJ1-2
DNA: TGTGCCAGCAGCTTTGTGGGGGCTCGGGGCTACACCTTC
CDR3: CASSFVGARGYTF

size: .
V: TRBV10-2
D: .
J: TRBJ2-1
DNA: TGCGCCAGCACCCCCCCCACGGAAGAGCAGTTCTTC
CDR3: CASTPPTEEQFF

size: .
V: TRBV7-8
D: TRBD1
J: TRBJ2-7
DNA: TGTGCCAGCAGCTTCGGACAGGGGTTCGACGAGCAGTACTTC
CDR3: CASSFGQGFDEQYF

size: .
V: TRBV4-1
D: TRBD1
J: TRBJ1-2
DNA: TGCGCCAGCAGCCGACTACAGGGGGTTGATGGCTACACCTTC
CDR3: CASSRLQGVDGYTF

size: .
V: TRBV30
D: .
J: TRBJ1-6
DNA: TGTGCCTGGAGTTGGGAAGGGAGTAACTATAATTCACCCCTCCACTTT
CDR3: CAWSWEGSNYNSPLHF

size: .
V: TRBV21-1
D: .
J: TRBJ2-7
DNA: TGTGCCAGCAGCGGATCCAGGGGTTCCTCCTACGAGCAGTACTTC
CDR3: CASSGSRGSSYEQYF

size: few
V: TRBV30
D: TRBD1
J: TRBJ1-2
DNA: TGTGCCTGGAGTGTACTTGGGACAGGGAACACCTTC
CDR3: CAWSVLGTGNTF

size: .
V: TRBV6-6
D: .
J: TRBJ2-7
DNA: TGTGCCAGCAGTTACCAAAAGGGGGTCGAGCAGTACTTC
CDR3: CASSYQKGVEQYF

size: few
V: TRBV19
D: .
J: TRBJ2-7
DNA: TGTGCCAGTATGGGCGGTGTTGTTGAGCAGTACTTC
CDR3: CASMGGVVEQYF

size: .
V: TRBV9
D: .
J: TRBJ1-2
DNA: TGTGCCAGCAGCCTTCAGAACTATGGCTACACCTTC
CDR3: CASSLQNYGYTF

size: .
V: TRBV6-5
D: .
J: TRBJ2-1
DNA: TGTGCCAGCAGTTACTCGTTACAGCACTCCTACAATGAGCAGTTCTTC
CDR3: CASSYSLQHSYNEQFF

size: .
V: TRBV29-1
D: TRBD2
J: TRBJ2-1
DNA: TGCAGCGCTAAAGGGGGACTAGCGGGGACCCCCAATGAGCAGTTCTTC
CDR3: CSAKGGLAGTPNEQFF

size: .
V: TRBV6-5
D: .
J: TRBJ1-6
DNA: TGTGCCAGCAGTTATGGGGGGCGGGTAGATTCACCCCTCCACTTT
CDR3: CASSYGGRVDSPLHF

size: .
V: TRBV18
D: .
J: TRBJ1-1
DNA: TGTGCCAGCTCACCACAGGTTACGAAAGTGAACACTGAAGCTTTCTTT
CDR3: CASSPQVTKVNTEAFF

size: .
V: TRBV27
D: TRBD2
J: TRBJ2-1
DNA: TGTGCCAGCAGCGGGGGGGCTTACAATGAGCAGTTCTTC
CDR3: CASSGGAYNEQFF

size: .
V: TRBV7-6
D: TRBD1
J: TRBJ2-1
DNA: TGTGCCAGCAGTCCCCCGGGACAGGGAATCTACAATGAGCAGTTCTTC
CDR3: CASSPPGQGIYNEQFF

size: .
V: TRBV5-4
D: TRBD2
J: TRBJ2-5
DNA: TGTGCCAGCAGCGCCCCCCGCGGGGGGGAAGAGACCCAGTACTTC
CDR3: CASSAPRGGEETQYF

size: .
V: TRBV28
D: .
J: TRBJ1-5
DNA: TGTGCCAGCAGTTCAGGGAAAAAGGCCCAGCATTTT
CDR3: CASSSGKKAQHF

size: few
V: TRBV19
D: TRBD1
J: TRBJ1-2
DNA: TGTGCCGGGAGGACAGGGGGCCTTGGCTACACCTTC
CDR3: CAGRTGGLGYTF

size: .
V: TRBV27
D: TRBD1
J: TRBJ1-2
DNA: TGTGCCAGCAGTTTATTCAGGGGGCTTGATGGCTACACCTTC
CDR3: CASSLFRGLDGYTF

size: once
V: TRBV5-1
D: TRBD2
J: TRBJ2-5
DNA: TGCGCCAGCAGCTTGACTAGCGGCCAAGAGACCCAGTACTTC
CDR3: CASSLTSGQETQYF

size: once
V: TRBV11-3
D: TRBD2
J: TRBJ2-5
DNA: TGTGCCAGCAGCCGCGGGGGGATGCAAGAGACCCAGTACTTC
CDR3: CASSRGGMQETQYF

size: once
V: TRBV6-1
D: TRBD1
J: TRBJ2-4
DNA: TGTGCCAGCAGTGAGGGACAGCTTCTAGCCAAAAACATTCAGTACTTC
CDR3: CASSEGQLLAKNIQYF

size: few
V: TRBV7-3
D: .
J: TRBJ2-7
DNA: TGTGCCAGCAGCTTAGTAGGAGGGGTCGGCGAGCAGTACTTC
CDR3: CASSLVGGVGEQYF

size: .
V: TRBV7-9
D: TRBD2
J: TRBJ2-3
DNA: TGTGCCAGCAGCTCTACTAGCGGGGGGGGCACAGATACGCAGTATTTT
CDR3: CASSSTSGGGTDTQYF

size: .
V: TRBV5-1
D: .
J: TRBJ1-5
DNA: TGCGCCAGCAGCTTGGGTAGGGGCAATCAGCCCCAGCATTTT
CDR3: CASSLGRGNQPQHF

size: .
V: TRBV2
D: .
J: TRBJ2-7
DNA: TGTGCCAGCAGTGTAGGCGAAAACACAAGTGAGCAGTACTTC
CDR3: CASSVGENTSEQYF

size: .
V: TRBV5-1
D: .
J: TRBJ2-6
DNA: TGCGCCAGCAGCTTGGTTACAGTCTCTGGGGCCAACGTCCTGACTTTC
CDR3: CASSLVTVSGANVLTF

size: .
V: TRBV29-1
D: TRBD1
J: TRBJ2-7
DNA: TGCAGCGTTAAACTGAATGACAGGGGAATGGACTACGAGCAGTACTTC
CDR3: CSVKLNDRGMDYEQYF

size: .
V: TRBV2
D: .
J: TRBJ1-2
DNA: TGTGCCAGCAGTGAAATGGCAGCTAACTATGGCTACACCTTC
CDR3: CASSEMAANYGYTF

size: .
V: TRBV4-1
D: .
J: TRBJ2-1
DNA: TGCGCCAGCAGCCACCAGCATTTTGATGAGCAGTTCTTC
CDR3: CASSHQHFDEQFF

size: .
V: TRBV19
D: .
J: TRBJ1-2
DNA: TGTGCCAGTAGTTTCACGGGAGTCGATGCTGACGGCTACACCTTC
CDR3: CASSFTGVDADGYTF

size: .
V: TRBV30
D: .
J: TRBJ1-2
DNA: TGTGCCTGGAGTAGTGGGACCGGCTATGGCTACACCTTC
CDR3: CAWSSGTGYGYTF

size: .
V: TRBV7-3
D: .
J: TRBJ2-1
DNA: TGTGCCAGCAGCCTCACCAATGAGCAGTTCTTC
CDR3: CASSLTNEQFF

size: .
V: TRBV29-1
D: .
J: TRBJ1-2
DNA: TGCAGCGTTACAGGGTGGGCTAACTATGGCTACACCTTC
CDR3: CSVTGWANYGYTF

size: .
V: TRBV6-1
D: TRBD1
J: TRBJ1-4
DNA: TGTGCCAGCAGTGAAGGGGCCGTGAACAGGGGGCAAAAAAAACTGTTTTTT
CDR3: CASSEGAVNRGQKKLFF

size: few
V: TRBV5-4
D: .
J: TRBJ2-5
DNA: TGTGCCAGCAGCTTGGTAACTGCCGGAGAGACCCAGTACTTC
CDR3: CASSLVTAGETQYF

size: .
V: TRBV5-4
D: TRBD2
J: TRBJ2-3
DNA: TGTGCCAGCAGCTTGGTTGCGGGGGGGGCAGTTGGTACGCAGTATTTT
CDR3: CASSLVAGGAVGTQYF

size: .
V: TRBV27
D: .
J: TRBJ1-5
DNA: TGTGCCAGCAGCCCGAGGCAGGGGCTGAGGCAGCCCCAGCATTTT
CDR3: CASSPRQGLRQPQHF

size: .
V: TRBV2
D: .
J: TRBJ2-6
DNA: TGTGCCAGCAGTGGGGAACCTGGGGCCAACGTCCTGACTTTC
CDR3: CASSGEPGANVLTF

size: .
V: TRBV6-1
D: TRBD1
J: TRBJ2-7
DNA: TGTGCCAGCGACAGGGGGCGATACGAGCAGTACTTC
CDR3: CASDRGRYEQYF

size: .
V: TRBV7-2
D: TRBD1
J: TRBJ2-1
DNA: TGTGCCAGCAGCCAAACGACAGGGGGGCGGTATGAGCAGTTCTTC
CDR3: CASSQTTGGRYEQFF

size: .
V: TRBV4-1
D: TRBD2
J: TRBJ2-1
DNA: TGCGCCAGCAGCCAAGATGCCCGACTAGCGGGGGACGACAATGAGCAGTTCTTC
CDR3: CASSQDARLAGDDNEQFF

size: .
V: TRBV28
D: .
J: TRBJ1-4
DNA: TGTGCCAGCAGTTTCTACTCCGGAGCAACTAATGAAAAACTGTTTTTT
CDR3: CASSFYSGATNEKLFF

size: .
V: TRBV7-2
D: TRBD2
J: TRBJ2-1
DNA: TGTGCCAGCAGCTTAGAGACTAGCGGCAGTGAGCAGTTCTTC
CDR3: CASSLETSGSEQFF

size: .
V: TRBV6-5
D: .
J: TRBJ2-7
DNA: TGTGCCAGCAGTTACCTATCAGGTGTCGAGCAGTACTTC
CDR3: CASSYLSGVEQYF